What follows are 24 T cell receptor beta chains derived from one specimen sequenced in a study of T cells expressing NK-cell markers. Reanalyzing the 5' RACE reads, TCRdb keeps one entry per CDR3 protein, without DNA. The repertoire table contains over 200,000 distinct CDR3 sequences. The sequencing input was blood T cells: a sorted CD56 or NKG2C T cell subset, CD4+ or CD8+ T cells, or bulk PBMC T cells (not recorded which). The receptors derive from a man aged 18 to 30 in good health.

The J gene is TRBJ1-5, the V gene TRBV7-2; TCRdb's assignment of TRBD1 cannot be checked, as there is no DNA. The germline V gene encodes CDR1 SGHTA and CDR2 FQGNSA. This CDR3 contains 16 residues. The CDR3: CASSPPGQGFNQPQHF.

The chain has TRBV20-1 and TRBJ2-3; TCRdb calls TRBD1, which cannot be checked without DNA. CDR3 length: 15 amino acids. In germline, CDR1 is DFQATT, CDR2 SNEGSKA (reference sequence). Here the CDR3 reads CSARGGQGVTDTQYF.

The chain recombines TRBV5-1 with TRBJ2-3; the TCRdb call, TRBD2, lacks DNA for checking. The CDR3 spans 12 residues. Germline V lookup: CDR1 SGHRS, CDR2 YFSETQ. CDR3 sequence reads: CASSREADTQYF.

This chain connects TRBV7-9 to TRBJ1-1; TCRdb's D call of TRBD1 is untestable without DNA. This CDR3 is 14 amino acids long. Germline V gives CDR1 SEHNR, CDR2 FQNEAQ (reference sequence). This CDR3 is CASTPQATNTEAFF.

This chain connects TRBV5-6 to TRBJ2-5; TCRdb returns TRBD1, unconfirmable since there is no DNA. CDR1 is SGHDT and CDR2 is YYEEEE in the germline V gene. The CDR3 covers 14 residues. The CDR3 is CASSLMDPEETQYF.

V gene TRBV29-1 combines with J gene TRBJ2-5; TCRdb calls TRBD1, which cannot be checked without DNA. Germline V gene data show CDR1 as SQVTM and CDR2 as ANQGSEA. This CDR3 spans 11 amino acids. The CDR3: CSATGKETQYF.

The genes are TRBV29-1 and TRBJ2-1; TCRdb lists TRBD1, though no DNA is available to test this call. The CDR3 extends over 11 amino acids. Germline V gene lookup returns CDR1 SQVTM and CDR2 ANQGSEA. The CDR3 loop reads CSARTSNEQFF.

The gene calls are TRBV10-3 and TRBJ2-7; TCRdb indicates TRBD2, and absent DNA this call remains unverified. In germline, CDR1 is ENHRY, CDR2 SYGVKD. CDR3 length: 13 residues. The CDR3: CAIMASGNYEQYF.

CDR3 residues: CASSKVREGIGYEQYF. The chain has TRBV21-1 and TRBJ2-7; TCRdb picks TRBD1, but there is no DNA to check that call. TRBV21-1 is deemed a pseudogene. The CDR3 has 16 residues.

This rearrangement joins TRBV10-3 to TRBJ1-3. The length of the CDR3 is 13 residues. Germline V gene data show CDR1 as ENHRY and CDR2 as SYGVKD. The CDR3 loop reads CAISGGTGNTIYF.

CDR3 region: CASSPEPGDGATYGYTF. The chain recombines TRBV7-2 with TRBJ1-2; checking the TCRdb D call of TRBD1 is not possible without DNA. Germline CDR1 and CDR2: SGHTA and FQGNSA. This CDR3 has 17 amino acids.

The rearrangement uses TRBV5-1 and TRBJ1-6. This CDR3 region has 12 residues. CDR1 and CDR2 from the germline V gene are SGHRS and YFSETQ. The CDR3 loop reads CASSSNNSPLHF.

The chain couples TRBV19 to TRBJ2-6; with no DNA, the TCRdb D assignment of TRBD2 cannot be verified. The CDR3 spans 17 residues. CDR1 is LNHDA and CDR2 is SQIVND in the germline V gene (reference sequence). The CDR3 loop reads CASSPSLTGSGANVLTF.

The chain joins TRBV29-1 to TRBJ2-3; there is no DNA to check the TCRdb D call of TRBD2. Looked up from germline, CDR1 is SQVTM and CDR2 is ANQGSEA. The length of the CDR3 is 12 residues. CDR3 loop: CSVGPGLVPQYF.

The V gene is TRBV6-1, the J gene TRBJ2-2; TCRdb selects TRBD2, and the lack of DNA leaves this call unchecked. Germline CDR1 and CDR2: MNHNS and SASEGT. CDR3 length equals 17 residues. CDR3 sequence: CASALVAGGPGTGELFF.

The rearrangement links TRBV20-1 to TRBJ2-1. Germline V CDR1 and CDR2: DFQATT, SNEGSKA (reference sequence). The CDR3 is 15 amino acids. CDR3 in amino acids: CSAERTASSYNEQFF.

This chain connects TRBV20-1 to TRBJ2-1. The CDR3 contains 13 residues. Germline V lookup: CDR1 DFQATT, CDR2 SNEGSKA (reference sequence). The CDR3 sequence: CSARSLAHNEQFF.

The chain couples TRBV27 to TRBJ2-6. The germline V gene has CDR1 MNHEY and CDR2 SMNVEV (reference sequence). This CDR3 has 18 amino acids. CDR3 sequence reads: CASSLDVEANSGANVLTF.

The CDR3 region is CASSPGRPGLAGRVNGEQYF. The chain is built from TRBV12-3 or TRBV12-4 and TRBJ2-7; without DNA, the TCRdb call of TRBD2 cannot be checked. This CDR3 is built from 20 residues.

The chain links TRBV5-1 to TRBJ2-1; no DNA is available, so the TRBD1 call from TCRdb remains unchecked. The CDR3 is made up of 14 amino acids. The germline gives CDR1 SGHRS, CDR2 YFSETQ. This CDR3 is CASSAGRPGDEQFF.

V usage is TRBV11-2 and J usage is TRBJ2-2; TCRdb calls TRBD1, which cannot be checked without DNA. CDR1 is SGHAT and CDR2 is FQNNGV in the germline V gene. The CDR3 contains 15 residues. The CDR3 protein is CASSYGQSNTGELFF.

The chain carries TRBV20-1 and TRBJ2-5. This CDR3 region has 15 residues. The germline CDR1 and CDR2 sequences are DFQATT and SNEGSKA (reference sequence). The CDR3: CSASDGVRVQETQYF.

This chain connects TRBV6-5 to TRBJ1-1; the D call of TRBD1 rests on TCRdb alone, since no DNA is present to check it. The germline V gene has CDR1 MNHEY and CDR2 SVGAGI. This CDR3 has 14 amino acids. CDR3 residues: CASIPQGKNTEAFF.

This chain connects TRBV10-3 to TRBJ2-3. The CDR3 loop spans 14 amino acids. Looked up from germline, CDR1 is ENHRY and CDR2 is SYGVKD. The chain's CDR3 is CAITNSYIRDTQYF.